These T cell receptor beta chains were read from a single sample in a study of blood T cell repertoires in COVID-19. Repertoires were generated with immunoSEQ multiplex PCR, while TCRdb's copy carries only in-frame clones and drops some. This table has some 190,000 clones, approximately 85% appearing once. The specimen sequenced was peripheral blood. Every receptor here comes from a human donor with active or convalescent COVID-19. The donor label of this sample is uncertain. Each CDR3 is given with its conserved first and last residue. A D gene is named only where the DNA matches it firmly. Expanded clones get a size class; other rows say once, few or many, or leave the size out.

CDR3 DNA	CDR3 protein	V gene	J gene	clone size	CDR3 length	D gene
TGTGCCAGTAGTAGTGAGGGGGAGTGGACTGGATCCGAGCAGTACTTC	CASSSEGEWTGSEQYF	TRBV19	TRBJ2-7	NA	16	NA
TGTGCCACCAGCAAAGGGGCTAGCGGAGGCACAGATACGCAGTATTTT	CATSKGASGGTDTQYF	TRBV15	TRBJ2-3	NA	16	TRBD2
TGTGCCAGCAGCGACGGGACTAGCGGGAGATATAACGGGGAGCTGTTTTTT	CASSDGTSGRYNGELFF	TRBV9	TRBJ2-2	NA	17	TRBD2
TGTGCCACCAGGACAGGGTCCGCTAGCGGGGAGCTGTTTTTT	CATRTGSASGELFF	TRBV24-1	TRBJ2-2	NA	14	TRBD1
TGTGCCAGCAGCCAAGTAACCGGGACAGGGGGCCACGAGCAGTACTTC	CASSQVTGTGGHEQYF	TRBV3-1/TRBV3-2	TRBJ2-7	NA	16	TRBD1
TGTGCCAGCAGTCGCCGGGGGGCGCGCAATCAGCCCCAGCATTTT	CASSRRGARNQPQHF	TRBV28	TRBJ1-5	NA	15	NA
TGTGCCAGCAGCTTAAGCGGGACTCCCGACTTC	CASSLSGTPDF	TRBV7-9	TRBJ2-7	NA	11	TRBD2
TGTGCCAGCAGTGAAGCGAGCGGGGGGGCCGTTGATACGCAGTATTTT	CASSEASGGAVDTQYF	TRBV6-1	TRBJ2-3	few	16	TRBD2
TGCAGCGTCGGAGGACAGGGGAACACAGATACGCAGTATTTT	CSVGGQGNTDTQYF	TRBV29-1	TRBJ2-3	NA	14	TRBD1
TGTGCCTGGAGTTCCCTCGGACAGGGATACTACGAGCAGTACTTC	CAWSSLGQGYYEQYF	TRBV30	TRBJ2-7	NA	15	TRBD1
TGCGCCAGCAGTCAAATAATGAGGATGCAGGGGTTTCAATTCGATGGCTACACCTTC	CASSQIMRMQGFQFDGYTF	TRBV23-1	TRBJ1-2	NA	19	NA
TGCGCCAGCAGCCGGGGGGGGCTCATGAACACTGAAGCTTTCTTT	CASSRGGLMNTEAFF	TRBV10-2	TRBJ1-1	NA	15	NA
TGCGCCAGCAGCCAAGATGGCACAAGATTAGCCAAAAACATTCAGTACTTC	CASSQDGTRLAKNIQYF	TRBV4-3	TRBJ2-4	NA	17	NA
TGTGCCAGCAGCTCAAGGATGGGACAGGGGTTGTACTTC	CASSSRMGQGLYF	TRBV3-1/TRBV3-2	TRBJ2-7	NA	13	TRBD1
TGTGCCAGCAGCCAAGCCATTGACAGGGGTAATTCACCCCTCCACTTT	CASSQAIDRGNSPLHF	TRBV4-2	TRBJ1-6	NA	16	TRBD1
TGTGCCAGCAGTCCAATCAGCGGGGGACAAGAGACCCAGTACTTC	CASSPISGGQETQYF	TRBV28	TRBJ2-5	NA	15	TRBD2
TGTGCCAGCAGTTACCCATCTAGCGGGGGGGCCGATGAGCAGTTCTTC	CASSYPSSGGADEQFF	TRBV6-6	TRBJ2-1	NA	16	TRBD2
TGTGCCAGCAGCCCGGACAGGGGATTTTATCAGCCCCAGCATTTT	CASSPDRGFYQPQHF	TRBV16	TRBJ1-5	NA	15	TRBD1
TGTGCCAGCAGCTCCGGGGGGTCCAGTGCCTACGAGCAGTACTTC	CASSSGGSSAYEQYF	TRBV11-3	TRBJ2-7	NA	15	TRBD2
TGTGCCAGCAGTGAAGCGTCTAGCGGGGGCAATGAGCAGTTCTTC	CASSEASSGGNEQFF	TRBV2	TRBJ2-1	NA	15	TRBD2
TGTGCCAGCTCACCACCGAGCCGGGGGGCCGAGCAGTACTTC	CASSPPSRGAEQYF	TRBV18	TRBJ2-7	NA	14	NA
TGTGCCAGCAGTGACAGGGTTGGTAATCAGCCCCAGCATTTT	CASSDRVGNQPQHF	TRBV2	TRBJ1-5	NA	14	NA
TGTGCCAGCAGCCCCTCGACAGCTTCCTACGAGCAGTACTTC	CASSPSTASYEQYF	TRBV7-2	TRBJ2-7	NA	14	NA
TGTGCCTGGAGCCTCCTAGCGGGACTTGGAGATACGCAGTATTTT	CAWSLLAGLGDTQYF	TRBV30	TRBJ2-3	NA	15	TRBD2
TGTGCCAGCAGTAGACGGACAGGGAGCGAGCAGTACTTC	CASSRRTGSEQYF	TRBV27	TRBJ2-7	NA	13	TRBD1
TGTGCCACCAGCGGAGTTGGGACCCGGACTAGCGGGAGGCAATACAATGAGCAGTTCTTC	CATSGVGTRTSGRQYNEQFF	TRBV15	TRBJ2-1	once	20	TRBD2
TGTGCCAGCAGCTTTCCCTCGGGGGGGGCCCAAGAGACCCAGTACTTC	CASSFPSGGAQETQYF	TRBV5-4	TRBJ2-5	NA	16	TRBD2
TGTGCCAGCAGCCCCCTTCTTTTATTTGCCGAGATAACGCAGTATTTT	CASSPLLLFAEITQYF	TRBV7-2	TRBJ2-3	NA	16	NA
TGTGCCAGCAGCTACAATAGACAGGGGTTGGATGGCTACACCTTC	CASSYNRQGLDGYTF	TRBV7-9	TRBJ1-2	NA	15	TRBD1
TGTGCCAGCAGTTTAGATGTGACAGGGCTATATGGCTACACCTTC	CASSLDVTGLYGYTF	TRBV27	TRBJ1-2	NA	15	TRBD1
TGTGCCAGCAGCCATCAGGAACTTAAGAACACTGAAGCTTTCTTT	CASSHQELKNTEAFF	TRBV7-9	TRBJ1-1	NA	15	NA
TGTGCCAGCAGCCGGGACTTTTACAATGAGCAGTTCTTC	CASSRDFYNEQFF	TRBV6-4	TRBJ2-1	NA	13	NA
TGTGCCAGCAGCTTGTCCTCAGGGCACACCTACGAGCAGTACTTC	CASSLSSGHTYEQYF	TRBV5-4	TRBJ2-7	once	15	NA
TGCGCCAGCAGCCTAACGGGACTAGGGGACAATGAGCAGTTCTTC	CASSLTGLGDNEQFF	TRBV4-3	TRBJ2-1	NA	15	TRBD2
TGTGCCACCAGTGATGCCCCGGGGGGGCAGTACTTC	CATSDAPGGQYF	TRBV24-1	TRBJ2-7	NA	12	TRBD2
TGTGCCAGCAGCCATCAAACCTACGAGCAGTACTTC	CASSHQTYEQYF	TRBV3-1/TRBV3-2	TRBJ2-7	NA	12	NA
TGTGCCAGCAGTTTATCTAAGTGGAGCTCCTATAATTCACCCCTCCACTTT	CASSLSKWSSYNSPLHF	TRBV28	TRBJ1-6	NA	17	NA
TGTGCCAGTACCTCAGCTCCGGGACTAGCGGGAGGGCCCTACGAGCAGTACTTC	CASTSAPGLAGGPYEQYF	TRBV19	TRBJ2-7	NA	18	TRBD2
TGTGCCATCAGTGACCCGACAGGTTCGGGGGGCTACACCTTC	CAISDPTGSGGYTF	TRBV10-3	TRBJ1-2	NA	14	NA
TGTGCCTGGAGTGGAAAGGGAGCCGGGGAGGAAAAACTGTTTTTT	CAWSGKGAGEEKLFF	TRBV30	TRBJ1-4	NA	15	NA
TGTGCCAGCAGTTTTGAGAGAAACTATGGCTACACCTTC	CASSFERNYGYTF	TRBV12-3/TRBV12-4	TRBJ1-2	NA	13	NA
TGTGCCAGCAGCTTTCCGGGGGGCGGCGCTGAGCAGTTCTTC	CASSFPGGGAEQFF	TRBV11-3	TRBJ2-1	NA	14	NA
TGTGCCTGGAGTCCTAACAGGAACACTGAAGCTTTCTTT	CAWSPNRNTEAFF	TRBV30	TRBJ1-1	NA	13	NA
TGCGCCAGCAGCCCTGGGACAGCTTCCCTTGAAGCTTTCTTT	CASSPGTASLEAFF	TRBV5-1	TRBJ1-1	once	14	TRBD1
TGTGCCACCCGGACTAGCGGGAGAGGGAATGAGCAGTTCTTC	CATRTSGRGNEQFF	TRBV10-3	TRBJ2-1	NA	14	TRBD2
TGTGCCAGCAGCTTACTCTGGCGCGTAGCGGGCAATGAGCAGTTCTTC	CASSLLWRVAGNEQFF	TRBV7-2	TRBJ2-1	NA	16	TRBD2
TGTGCCAGCAGTTTATCGATCGGGAGTATCGCCCGTAGGACCCAGTACTTC	CASSLSIGSIARRTQYF	TRBV27	TRBJ2-5	NA	17	NA